Sequencing of this TCR beta chain was carried out in a study of blood T cell repertoires in COVID-19. V lost 5 bases to trimming and J lost 7 bases, with 21 bases between them. Germline V gene sequence: CDR1 MDHEN, CDR2 SYDVKM. The CDR3 sequence is 16 residues long. In the original processing: For nucleated cells, counts were estimated from reference gene primer amplification. Clones were sequenced by immunoSEQ multiplex PCR, and TCRdb holds only the in-frame ones, with some missing. Clone size and the V and J calls come from that table; the DNA yielded D and trimming. The data show 120,000 to 150,000 clones, around four fifths seen once.

The chain employs TRBV28 and TRBJ1-5; a possible D gene is TRBD1 (6 bases). Material: peripheral blood. The receptor was derived from a woman aged 40 to 55 with active or convalescent COVID-19. For the CDR3, the DNA is TGTGCCAGCAGTCGAGGTACGACAGGCCGGCGGCAGCCCCAGCATTTT. Its translation is CASSRGTTGRRQPQHF. The full variable domain, its missing parts supplied by reference TRBV28 and TRBJ1-5, is DVKVTQSSRYLVKRTGEKVFLECVQDMDHENMFWYRQDPGLGLRLIYFSYDVKMKEKGDIPEGYSVSREKKERFSLILESASTNQTSMYLCASSRGTTGRRQPQHFGDGTRLSIL.